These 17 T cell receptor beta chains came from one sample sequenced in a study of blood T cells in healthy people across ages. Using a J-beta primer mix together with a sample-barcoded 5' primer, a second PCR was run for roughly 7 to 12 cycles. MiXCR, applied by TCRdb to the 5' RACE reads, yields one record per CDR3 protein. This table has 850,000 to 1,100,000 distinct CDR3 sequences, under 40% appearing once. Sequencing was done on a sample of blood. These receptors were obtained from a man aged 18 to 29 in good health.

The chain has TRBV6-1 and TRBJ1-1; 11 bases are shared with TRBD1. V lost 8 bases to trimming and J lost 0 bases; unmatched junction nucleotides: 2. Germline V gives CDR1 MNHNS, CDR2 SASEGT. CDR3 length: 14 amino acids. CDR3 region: CASGTGGLNTEAFF. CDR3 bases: TGTGCCAGCGGGACAGGGGGGTTGAACACTGAAGCTTTCTTT.

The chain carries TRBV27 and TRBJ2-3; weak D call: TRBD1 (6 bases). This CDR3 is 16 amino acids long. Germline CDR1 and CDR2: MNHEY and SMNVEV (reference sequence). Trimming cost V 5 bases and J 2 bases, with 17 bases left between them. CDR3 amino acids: CASSPPARGYTDTQYF. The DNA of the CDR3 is TGTGCCAGCAGTCCCCCGGCCAGGGGATACACAGATACGCAGTATTTT.

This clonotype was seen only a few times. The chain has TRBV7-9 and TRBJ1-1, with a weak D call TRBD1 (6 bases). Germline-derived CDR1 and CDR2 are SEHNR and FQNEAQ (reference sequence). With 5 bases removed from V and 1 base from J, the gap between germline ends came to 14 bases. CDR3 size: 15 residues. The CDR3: CASSTRQATNTEAFF. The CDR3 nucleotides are TGTGCCAGCAGCACTCGACAGGCGACGAACACTGAAGCTTTCTTT.

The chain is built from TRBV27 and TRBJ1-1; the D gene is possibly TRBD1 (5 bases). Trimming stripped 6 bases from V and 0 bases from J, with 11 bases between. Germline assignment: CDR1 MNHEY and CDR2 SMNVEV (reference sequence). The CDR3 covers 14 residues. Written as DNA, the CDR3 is TGTGCCAGCAGGGGGACTGATATGAACACTGAAGCTTTCTTT. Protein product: CASRGTDMNTEAFF.

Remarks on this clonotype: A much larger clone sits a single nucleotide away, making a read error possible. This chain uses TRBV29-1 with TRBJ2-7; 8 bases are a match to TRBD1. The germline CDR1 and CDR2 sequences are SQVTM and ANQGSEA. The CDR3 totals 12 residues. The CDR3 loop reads CSVDRGRETQHF. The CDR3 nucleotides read TGCAGCGTTGACAGGGGGCGAGAGACCCAGCACTTC.

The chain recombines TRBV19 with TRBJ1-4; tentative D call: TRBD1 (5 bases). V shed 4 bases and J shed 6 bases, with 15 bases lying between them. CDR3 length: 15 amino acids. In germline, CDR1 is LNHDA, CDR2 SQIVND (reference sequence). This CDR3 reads CASSTGGAGDEKLFF. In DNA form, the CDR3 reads TGTGCCAGTAGTACCGGCGGGGCCGGCGATGAAAAACTGTTTTTT.

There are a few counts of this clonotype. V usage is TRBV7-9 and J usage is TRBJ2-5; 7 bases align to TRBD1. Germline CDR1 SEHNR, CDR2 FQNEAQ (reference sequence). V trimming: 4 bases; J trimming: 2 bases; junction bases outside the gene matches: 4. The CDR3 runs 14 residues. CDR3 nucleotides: TGTGCCAGCAGCTCACAGGGGTTACAAGAGACCCAGTACTTC. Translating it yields CASSSQGLQETQYF.

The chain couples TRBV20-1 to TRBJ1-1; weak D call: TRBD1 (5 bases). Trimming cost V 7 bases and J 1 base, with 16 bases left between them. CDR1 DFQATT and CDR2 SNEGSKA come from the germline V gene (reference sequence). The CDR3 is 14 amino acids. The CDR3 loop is CSVAQGAKNTEAFF. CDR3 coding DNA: TGCAGTGTCGCCCAAGGGGCTAAGAACACTGAAGCTTTCTTT.

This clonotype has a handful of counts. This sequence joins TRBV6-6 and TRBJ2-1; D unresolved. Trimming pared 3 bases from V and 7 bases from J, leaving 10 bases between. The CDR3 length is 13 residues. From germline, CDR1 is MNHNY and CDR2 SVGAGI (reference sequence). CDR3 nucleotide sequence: TGTGCCAGCAGTTATGACGGTTCGAATGAGCAGTTCTTC. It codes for CASSYDGSNEQFF.

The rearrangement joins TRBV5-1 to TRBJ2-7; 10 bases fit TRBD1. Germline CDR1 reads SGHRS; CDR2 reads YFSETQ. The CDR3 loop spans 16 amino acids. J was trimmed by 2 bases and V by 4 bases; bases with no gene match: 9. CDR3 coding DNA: TGCGCCAGCAGCCCGTCGGGGGACAGGGGCGCCTACGAGCAGTACTTC. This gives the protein CASSPSGDRGAYEQYF. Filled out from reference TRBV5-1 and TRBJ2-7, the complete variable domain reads KAGVTQTPRYLIKTRGQQVTLSCSPISGHRSVSWYQQTPGQGLQFLFEYFSETQRNKGNFPGRFSGRQFSNSRSEMNVSTLELGDSALYLCASSPSGDRGAYEQYFGPGTRLTVT.

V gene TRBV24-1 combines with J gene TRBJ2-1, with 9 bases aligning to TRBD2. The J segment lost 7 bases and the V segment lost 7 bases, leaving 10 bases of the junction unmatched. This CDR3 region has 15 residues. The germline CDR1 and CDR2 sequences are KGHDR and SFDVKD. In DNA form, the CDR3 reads TGTGCCACCAGCCACGCGGGGGGGAACATGAATGAGCAGTTCTTC. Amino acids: CATSHAGGNMNEQFF.

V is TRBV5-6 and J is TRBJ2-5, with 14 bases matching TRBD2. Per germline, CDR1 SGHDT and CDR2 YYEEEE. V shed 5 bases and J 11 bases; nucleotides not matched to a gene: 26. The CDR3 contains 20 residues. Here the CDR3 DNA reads TGTGCCAGCAGATCCTCCGGGACTAGCGGGGGACCACTTTTCTACAATGAGCAGTACTTC. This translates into CASRSSGTSGGPLFYNEQYF.

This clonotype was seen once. CDR3 loop: CASSSLVAGGRGEQFF. CDR3 DNA sequence: TGCGCCAGCAGCTCCCTGGTAGCGGGGGGGCGGGGCGAGCAGTTCTTC. The chain couples TRBV5-1 to TRBJ2-1; 11 positions match TRBD2. The CDR3 loop spans 16 amino acids. Germline trimming cut 3 bases from V and 10 bases from J; bases unmatched to any gene: 12. Germline CDR1 is SGHRS and CDR2 is YFSETQ.

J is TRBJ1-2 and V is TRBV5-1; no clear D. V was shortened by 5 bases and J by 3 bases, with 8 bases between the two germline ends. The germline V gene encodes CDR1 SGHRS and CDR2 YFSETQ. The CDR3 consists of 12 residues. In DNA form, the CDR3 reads TGCGCCAGCAGTGGGGAAGACTATGGCTACACCTTC. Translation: CASSGEDYGYTF.

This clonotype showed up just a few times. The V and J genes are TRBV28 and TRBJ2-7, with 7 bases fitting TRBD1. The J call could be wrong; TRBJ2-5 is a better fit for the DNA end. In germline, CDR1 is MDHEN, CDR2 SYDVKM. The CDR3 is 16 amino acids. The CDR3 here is CASSGQERGLWETQYF. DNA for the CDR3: TGTGCCAGCAGCGGCCAAGAAAGGGGGCTTTGGGAGACCCAGTACTTC.

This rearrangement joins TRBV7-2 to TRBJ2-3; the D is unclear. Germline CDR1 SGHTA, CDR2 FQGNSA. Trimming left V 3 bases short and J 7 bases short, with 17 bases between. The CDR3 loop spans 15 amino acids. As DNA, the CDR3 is TGTGCCAGCAGCTTGTCGGCGATTGGGTCCTATACGCAGTATTTT. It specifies CASSLSAIGSYTQYF.

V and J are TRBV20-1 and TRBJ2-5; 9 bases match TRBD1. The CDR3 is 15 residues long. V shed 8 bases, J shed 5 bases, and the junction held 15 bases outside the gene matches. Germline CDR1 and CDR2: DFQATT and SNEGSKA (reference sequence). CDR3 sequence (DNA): TGCAGTTTTTTGGGGGCACAGGGGGCATTGGAGACCCAGTACTTC. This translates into CSFLGAQGALETQYF.